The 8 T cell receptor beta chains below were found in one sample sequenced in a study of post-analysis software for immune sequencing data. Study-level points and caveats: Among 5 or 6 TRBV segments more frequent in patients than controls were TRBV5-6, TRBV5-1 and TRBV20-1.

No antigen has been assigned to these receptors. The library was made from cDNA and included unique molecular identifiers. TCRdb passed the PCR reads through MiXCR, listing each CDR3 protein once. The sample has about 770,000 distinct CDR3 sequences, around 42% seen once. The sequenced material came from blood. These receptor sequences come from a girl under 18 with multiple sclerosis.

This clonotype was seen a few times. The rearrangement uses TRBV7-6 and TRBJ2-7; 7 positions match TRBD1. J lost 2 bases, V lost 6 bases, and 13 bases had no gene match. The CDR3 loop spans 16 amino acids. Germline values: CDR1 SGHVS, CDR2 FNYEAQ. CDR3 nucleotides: TGTGCCAGCAGTCCCAGACAGGGCCTTACCGCCTACGAGCAGTACTTC. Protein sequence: CASSPRQGLTAYEQYF.

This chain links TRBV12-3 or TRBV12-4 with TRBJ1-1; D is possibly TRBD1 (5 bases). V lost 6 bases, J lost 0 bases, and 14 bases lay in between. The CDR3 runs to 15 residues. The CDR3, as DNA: TGTGCCAGCAGACCCCCCAAGGGGATGAACACTGAAGCTTTCTTT. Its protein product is CASRPPKGMNTEAFF.

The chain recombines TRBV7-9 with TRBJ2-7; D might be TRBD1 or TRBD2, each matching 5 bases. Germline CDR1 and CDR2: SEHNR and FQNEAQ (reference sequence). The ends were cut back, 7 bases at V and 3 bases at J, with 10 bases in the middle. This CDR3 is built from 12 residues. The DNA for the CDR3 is TGTGCCAGCACCATGAGGGGCTACGAGCAGTACTTC. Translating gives CASTMRGYEQYF.

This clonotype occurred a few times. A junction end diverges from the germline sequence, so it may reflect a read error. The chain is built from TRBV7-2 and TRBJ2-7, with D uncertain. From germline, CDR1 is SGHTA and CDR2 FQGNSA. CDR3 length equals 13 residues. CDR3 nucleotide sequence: TGTGCCAGCAGCTTAGCCGTCTCCTACGGGCAGTACTTC. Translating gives CASSLAVSYGQYF.

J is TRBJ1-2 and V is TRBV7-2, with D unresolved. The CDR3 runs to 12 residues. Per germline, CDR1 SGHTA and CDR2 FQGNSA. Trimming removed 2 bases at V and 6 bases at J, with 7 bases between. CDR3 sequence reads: CASSLFSDGYTF. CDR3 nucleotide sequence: TGTGCCAGCAGCTTATTCTCAGATGGCTACACCTTC.

The DNA of the CDR3 is TGCAGCGCCACCGCATCTACAGCGTACAATGAGCAGTTCTTC. It codes for CSATASTAYNEQFF. The chain employs TRBV29-1 and TRBJ2-1; D unresolved. The V end lost 7 bases, the J end lost 4 bases, and 17 bases lay between the germline ends. The CDR3 has 14 amino acids. Germline V gene data show CDR1 as SQVTM and CDR2 as ANQGSEA.

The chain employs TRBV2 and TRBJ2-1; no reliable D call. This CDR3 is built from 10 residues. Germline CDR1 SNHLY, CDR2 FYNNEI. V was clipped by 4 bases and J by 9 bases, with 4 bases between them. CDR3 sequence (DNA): TGTGCCAGCAGTGGCTTTGAGCAGTTCTTC. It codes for CASSGFEQFF.

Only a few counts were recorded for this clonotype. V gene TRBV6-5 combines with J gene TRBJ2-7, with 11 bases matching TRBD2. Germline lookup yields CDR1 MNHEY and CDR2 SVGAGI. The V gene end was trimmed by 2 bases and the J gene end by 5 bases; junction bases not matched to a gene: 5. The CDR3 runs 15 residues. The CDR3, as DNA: TGTGCCAGCAGTTACGCTAGCGGGAGGTTCAACGAGCAGTACTTC. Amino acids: CASSYASGRFNEQYF.